A single sample gave rise to the 14 T cell receptor beta chains below, sequenced in a study of blood T cell repertoires in COVID-19. Produced via immunoSEQ multiplex PCR; TCRdb's table is partial and in-frame only. This table holds roughly 77,000 clones, around 77% found once. The material sequenced was peripheral blood. The receptor set was obtained from a human donor in a cohort sampled during active COVID-19.

This clone has a handful of counts. This chain joins TRBV29-1 and TRBJ1-3; D is uncertain. V shed 2 bases and J shed 1 base, with 9 bases lying between them. This CDR3 is built from 14 residues. Looked up from germline, CDR1 is SQVTM and CDR2 is ANQGSEA. The CDR3 sequence is CSVEHSDSGNTIYF. The CDR3 DNA reads as TGCAGCGTTGAACATTCAGATTCTGGAAACACCATATATTTT.

V usage is TRBV6-5 and J usage is TRBJ2-1; 9 nucleotides line up with TRBD1. The trim removed 8 bases at V and 8 bases at J, leaving 10 bases unmatched. The V gene's germline CDR1 is MNHEY and CDR2 SVGAGI. The CDR3 runs 14 residues. The CDR3 DNA reads TGTGCCAGCGGGGGGGACAGGGTCACCGATGAGCAGTTCTTC. Its translation: CASGGDRVTDEQFF.

V and J are TRBV9 and TRBJ1-3; unclear D gene. The germline gives CDR1 SGDLS, CDR2 YYNGEE. V was pared by 0 bases and J by 0 bases, with 10 bases between. CDR3 length: 16 residues. CDR3 sequence reads: CASSVASGDSGNTIYF. The DNA for the CDR3 is TGTGCCAGCAGCGTAGCTAGCGGAGACTCTGGAAACACCATATATTTT.

The genes are TRBV21-1 and TRBJ2-1; TRBD1 is taken as the D call from the table, unchecked against the DNA. TRBV21-1 corresponds to a pseudogene. CDR3 size: 17 residues. CDR3 residues: CASSPSSETDNFNEQFF. The DNA of the CDR3 is TGTGCCAGCAGCCCCTCCTCGGAGACAGATAACTTCAATGAGCAGTTCTTC.

V usage is TRBV7-2 and J usage is TRBJ2-7, with 9 bases lining up with TRBD1. The V segment lost 4 bases and the J segment 4 bases; nucleotides outside the gene matches: 11. The CDR3 runs to 16 residues. Germline V gene sequence: CDR1 SGHTA, CDR2 FQGNSA. The CDR3 loop reads CASSSGQGYRSYEQYF. In nucleotides, the CDR3 is TGTGCCAGCAGCTCGGGACAGGGATATAGAAGTTACGAGCAGTACTTC.

The chain uses TRBV6-2 or TRBV6-3 and TRBJ2-7; the D gene is possibly TRBD1 (5 bases). Germline V lookup: CDR1 MNHEY, CDR2 SVGEGT. The CDR3 is 16 amino acids. V was pared by 4 bases and J by 3 bases, with 19 bases between. CDR3 DNA: TGTGCCAGCAGTTCGTATACAGGCGTACCTTACTACGAGCAGTACTTC. This translates into CASSSYTGVPYYEQYF.

A single count supports this clone. The chain uses TRBV18 and TRBJ1-5, with 7 bases matching TRBD1. The germline V gene encodes CDR1 KGHSH and CDR2 LQKENI. The length of the CDR3 is 17 residues. V lost 6 bases to trimming and J lost 0 bases; unmatched junction nucleotides: 11. The DNA of the CDR3 is TGTGCCAGCTCCCTTACCTCAACAGGGGATAGCAATCAGCCCCAGCATTTT. This translates into CASSLTSTGDSNQPQHF.

This clone appeared a single time. This sequence joins TRBV5-1 and TRBJ1-2, with 8 bases aligning to TRBD1. Germline lookup yields CDR1 SGHRS and CDR2 YFSETQ. This CDR3 contains 16 residues. V lost 0 bases to trimming and J lost 0 bases; unmatched junction nucleotides: 4. The CDR3 bases are TGCGCCAGCAGCTTGGGACAGGGGCAAGCTAACTATGGCTACACCTTC. Amino acids: CASSLGQGQANYGYTF. Drawing the rest from reference TRBV5-1 and TRBJ1-2, the complete variable domain is KAGVTQTPRYLIKTRGQQVTLSCSPISGHRSVSWYQQTPGQGLQFLFEYFSETQRNKGNFPGRFSGRQFSNSRSEMNVSTLELGDSALYLCASSLGQGQANYGYTFGSGTRLTVV.

The rearrangement links TRBV6-6 to TRBJ2-5; TRBD1 matches at 8 bases. The CDR3 runs to 14 residues. Germline CDR1 reads MNHNY; CDR2 reads SVGAGI (reference sequence). The V segment lost 4 bases and the J segment 3 bases; nucleotides outside the gene matches: 4. This chain's CDR3 is CASSLSTGEETQYF. The CDR3 nucleotides are TGTGCCAGCAGTTTATCGACAGGGGAAGAGACCCAGTACTTC.

The table lists this clone with a few counts. This chain uses TRBV25-1 with TRBJ2-6; TRBD1 is a possible D gene (6 bases). CDR1 is MGHDK and CDR2 is SYGVNS in the germline V gene. The CDR3 has 11 amino acids. V lost 10 bases and J lost 10, with 11 bases in between. The DNA of the CDR3 is TGTGCCACCCTACAGGGAAACGTCCTGACTTTC. This codes for CATLQGNVLTF. Combining the CDR3 with reference TRBV25-1 and TRBJ2-6 gives the whole variable domain EADIYQTPRYLVIGTGKKITLECSQTMGHDKMYWYQQDPGMELHLIHYSYGVNSTEKGDLSSESTVSRIRTEHFPLTLESARPSHTSQYLCATLQGNVLTFGAGSRLTVL.

This chain connects TRBV4-1 to TRBJ2-5; the D gene is possibly TRBD1 (5 bases). The CDR3 length is 15 residues. Deletions cut 2 bases from V and 2 bases from J, with 12 bases between. Per germline, CDR1 MGHRA and CDR2 YSYEKL. CDR3 region: CASSQRSTGQETQYF. The CDR3 nucleotides are TGCGCCAGCAGCCAAAGGTCTACAGGTCAAGAGACCCAGTACTTC.

The rearrangement links TRBV19 to TRBJ2-5; TRBD1 aligns across 9 bases. V was clipped by 6 bases and J by 7 bases; unmatched bases: 6. From germline, CDR1 is LNHDA and CDR2 SQIVND (reference sequence). The CDR3 runs to 13 residues. CDR3 DNA sequence: TGTGCCAGTAGCCGGACAGGGGTTGGGACCCAGTACTTC. Its translation: CASSRTGVGTQYF.

The genes are TRBV5-1 and TRBJ1-1; D ambiguous. Germline values: CDR1 SGHRS, CDR2 YFSETQ. This CDR3 has 16 amino acids. The V gene lost 4 bases and the J gene lost 3 bases, with 19 bases spanning the gap. The CDR3 DNA reads TGCGCCAGCAGCGTGAACTATAGAGGAGGGTACACTGAAGCTTTCTTT. It translates to CASSVNYRGGYTEAFF. Combining the CDR3 with reference TRBV5-1 and TRBJ1-1 gives the whole variable domain KAGVTQTPRYLIKTRGQQVTLSCSPISGHRSVSWYQQTPGQGLQFLFEYFSETQRNKGNFPGRFSGRQFSNSRSEMNVSTLELGDSALYLCASSVNYRGGYTEAFFGQGTRLTVV.

There are a few counts of this clone. The chain has TRBV7-2 and TRBJ2-1, with 14 bases fitting TRBD2. After removal of 2 bases from V and 9 bases from J, the junction contained 9 bases not matched to a gene. The CDR3 has 17 amino acids. Germline CDR1 is SGHTA and CDR2 is FQGNSA. DNA of the CDR3: TGTGCCAGCAGCTTAAGACTAGCGGGGGGGCCCCAGGGTGAGCAGTTCTTC. Translation: CASSLRLAGGPQGEQFF.